These 25 T cell receptor beta chains originate from one sample sequenced in a study of Tregs in tolerant kidney transplant recipients (dated by TCRdb to about 2019). Library preparation employed the immunoSEQ multiplex PCR assay. Not all clones reach the TCRdb copy of this immuneACCESS table, which keeps in-frame sequences only. Checked studies attribute under half of the gap to unresolved V genes and leave the rest unexplained. Within this sample are approximately 69,000 clones, with about 88% of them counted one time only. Around 0.4% of the sample is held by the ten biggest clonotypes. The sample's time point label is to be understood as: blood sample drawn before combined kidney and bone marrow transplant. Sequenced material: CD4+ T cells from blood, taken before the transplant. The source of these receptors is a human donor who received a combined kidney and bone marrow transplant.

The rearrangement joins TRBV6-1 to TRBJ1-5; D perhaps matches TRBD1 (5 bases). Trimming pared 6 bases from V and 6 bases from J, leaving 15 bases between. Germline V gene lookup returns CDR1 MNHNS and CDR2 SASEGT. The CDR3 runs to 14 residues. The CDR3 here is CASRTVGGFQPQHF. Written as DNA, the CDR3 is TGTGCCAGCAGAACCGTCGGGGGGTTTCAGCCCCAGCATTTT.

The rearrangement uses TRBV27 and TRBJ2-2; 7 bases map to TRBD1. V was pared by 3 bases and J by 7 bases, with 23 bases of the junction left unmatched. CDR3 length: 20 residues. Germline CDR1 MNHEY, CDR2 SMNVEV (reference sequence). In DNA, the CDR3 is TGTGCCAGCAGTTTTGAGCCCGCTAGACAGGGAAGAACCACGGGCGGGGAGCTGTTTTTT. Encoded protein: CASSFEPARQGRTTGGELFF.

This chain connects TRBV6-1 to TRBJ1-5, with TRBD1 matching over 10 bases. Trimming cost V 1 base and J 9 bases; bases outside gene matches: 9. Germline lookup yields CDR1 MNHNS and CDR2 SASEGT. The CDR3 contains 16 residues. The CDR3 loop is CASSEVRGQGLRPQHF. CDR3 coding DNA: TGTGCCAGCAGTGAAGTGCGGGGACAGGGGTTGAGGCCCCAGCATTTT.

The chain uses TRBV7-2 and TRBJ2-2; D is ambiguous. There are 14 residues in the CDR3. V shed 5 bases and J shed 4 bases, with 11 bases lying between them. The germline CDR1 and CDR2 sequences are SGHTA and FQGNSA. CDR3 DNA: TGTGCCAGCAGCCCTAGTCGTGGCACCGGGGAGCTGTTTTTT. This translates into CASSPSRGTGELFF.

There are a few counts of this clone. The chain joins TRBV7-2 to TRBJ1-2; TRBD1 matches 7 bases. V lost 5 bases, J lost 2 bases, and 2 bases stayed unmatched. The CDR3 covers 13 residues. Germline V lookup: CDR1 SGHTA, CDR2 FQGNSA. CDR3 in DNA: TGTGCCAGCAGCCCGGGACAGAACTATGGCTACACCTTC. Translating it yields CASSPGQNYGYTF.

The V gene is TRBV7-3, the J gene TRBJ2-7; 10 bases map to TRBD2. The CDR3 length is 18 residues. V trimming: 5 bases; J trimming: 2 bases; junction bases outside the gene matches: 15. Germline V gene data show CDR1 as SGHTA and CDR2 as FQGTGA. The CDR3 DNA follows: TGTGCCAGCAGCCGGGACTATCAGCGGGAGGGCTCGACCTACGAGCAGTACTTC. Encoded protein: CASSRDYQREGSTYEQYF. The full variable domain, completed using reference TRBV7-3 and TRBJ2-7, is GAGVSQTPSNKVTEKGKYVELRCDPISGHTALYWYRQSLGQGPEFLIYFQGTGAADDSGLPNDRFFAVRPEGSVSTLKIQRTERGDSAVYLCASSRDYQREGSTYEQYFGPGTRLTVT.

V is TRBV18 and J is TRBJ2-7; 7 bases line up with TRBD1. The CDR3 runs 16 residues. CDR1 and CDR2 (germline): KGHSH, LQKENI. J was trimmed by 0 bases and V by 0 bases; bases with no gene match: 5. CDR3 in DNA: TGTGCCAGCTCACCACCGGGGCAGGGGGTCTCCTACGAGCAGTACTTC. Its protein is CASSPPGQGVSYEQYF.

The chain has TRBV7-9 and TRBJ2-4, with 7 nucleotides matching TRBD1. With V trimmed by 5 bases and J by 3 bases, 7 bases remained unmatched. The CDR3 has 15 residues. Germline V gene sequence: CDR1 SEHNR, CDR2 FQNEAQ (reference sequence). The CDR3 spells CASSPPTGSKNIQYF. The CDR3 DNA is TGTGCCAGCAGCCCTCCGACAGGGAGCAAAAACATTCAGTACTTC.

Only one count was recorded for this clone. The genes are TRBV18 and TRBJ1-1, with TRBD1 as a possible D gene (5 bases). The V end lost 2 bases, the J end lost 1 base, and 11 bases lay between the germline ends. CDR1 and CDR2 (germline): KGHSH, LQKENI. The CDR3 spans 15 residues. The CDR3 DNA follows: TGTGCCAGCTCACCAACCGAAGGGGCGAACACTGAAGCTTTCTTT. This codes for CASSPTEGANTEAFF.

The gene calls are TRBV5-4 and TRBJ1-2; D is undetermined. The germline V gene has CDR1 SGHNT and CDR2 YYREEE (reference sequence). V lost 1 base, J lost 7 bases, and 11 bases lay in between. CDR3 size: 13 residues. The CDR3 loop reads CASSLSGGSGYTF. CDR3 nucleotide sequence: TGTGCCAGCAGCTTGTCAGGAGGTAGTGGCTACACCTTC.

The rearrangement links TRBV4-2 to TRBJ1-1; no firm D call. The length of the CDR3 is 15 residues. In germline, CDR1 is LGHNA, CDR2 YNFKEQ. Between the trimmed V and J ends, which lost 4 bases and 4 bases, there was a span of 16 bases. DNA for the CDR3: TGTGCCAGCAGCCCCCCCGGCGAGGTTCCCACTGAAGCTTTCTTT. This translates into CASSPPGEVPTEAFF.

This chain connects TRBV7-2 to TRBJ2-5, with unresolved D. The ends were cut back, 4 bases at V and 1 base at J, with 10 bases in the middle. Germline CDR1 and CDR2: SGHTA and FQGNSA. The CDR3 contains 14 residues. CDR3 sequence (DNA): TGTGCCAGCAGCTCGCGGTTGACCCAAGAGACCCAGTACTTC. Protein product: CASSSRLTQETQYF.

The chain combines TRBV19 with TRBJ1-5; no clear D. Germline-derived CDR1 and CDR2 are LNHDA and SQIVND (reference sequence). CDR3 length equals 13 residues. Trimming cost V 3 bases and J 5 bases, with 8 bases left between them. CDR3 protein: CASSIAGDQPQHF. The CDR3 region has the DNA TGTGCCAGTAGTATTGCCGGAGATCAGCCCCAGCATTTT.

The rearrangement links TRBV30 to TRBJ2-5, with D uncertain. This CDR3 is 13 amino acids long. From germline, CDR1 is GTSNPN and CDR2 SVGIG (reference sequence). V was shortened by 2 bases and J by 5 bases, with 12 bases between the two germline ends. CDR3 nucleotides: TGTGCCTGGAGTATCACCGTCCGGGAGACCCAGTACTTC. Translation gives CAWSITVRETQYF.

The V and J genes are TRBV2 and TRBJ2-4; D remains unclear. The CDR3 runs 13 residues. With 3 bases removed from V and 7 bases from J, the gap between germline ends came to 10 bases. Germline CDR1 and CDR2: SNHLY and FYNNEI. CDR3 amino acids: CASSEGTPNIQYF. The CDR3 coding sequence is TGTGCCAGCAGTGAGGGCACGCCGAACATTCAGTACTTC.

The chain couples TRBV7-9 to TRBJ1-2, with D possibly TRBD1 on 5 matching bases. There are 14 residues in the CDR3. Trimming removed 5 bases from V and 5 bases from J, with 15 bases in between. Looked up from germline, CDR1 is SEHNR and CDR2 is FQNEAQ (reference sequence). For the CDR3, the DNA is TGTGCCAGCAGCCCTACCGACAGAGCTTATGGCTACACCTTC. Translation: CASSPTDRAYGYTF.

The J gene is TRBJ2-1, the V gene TRBV27; 14 nucleotides align to TRBD2. Unmatched junction bases numbered 5, after V lost 2 bases and J lost 8 bases. Germline V gene data show CDR1 as MNHEY and CDR2 as SMNVEV (reference sequence). This CDR3 has 16 residues. The DNA for the CDR3 is TGTGCCAGCAGTTTAAGAGGACTAGCGGGAGGTGATGAGCAGTTCTTC. Its protein product is CASSLRGLAGGDEQFF.

This chain connects TRBV7-2 to TRBJ1-4; 7 bases match TRBD1. The V gene's germline CDR1 is SGHTA and CDR2 FQGNSA. The CDR3 has 14 residues. After removal of 5 bases from V and 5 bases from J, the junction contained 5 bases not matched to a gene. The CDR3 nucleotides are TGTGCCAGCAGCCGGACAGGCTCCAATGAAAAACTGTTTTTT. As protein: CASSRTGSNEKLFF. Combining the CDR3 with reference TRBV7-2 and TRBJ1-4 gives the whole variable domain GAGVSQSPSNKVTEKGKDVELRCDPISGHTALYWYRQSLGQGLEFLIYFQGNSAPDKSGLPSDRFSAERTGGSVSTLTIQRTQQEDSAVYLCASSRTGSNEKLFFGSGTQLSVL.

This chain uses TRBV5-6 with TRBJ1-2, with a weak D call TRBD1 (5 bases). The germline V gene has CDR1 SGHDT and CDR2 YYEEEE. The CDR3 sequence is 14 residues long. Trimming cost V 2 bases and J 5 bases, with 13 bases left between them. The DNA for the CDR3 is TGTGCCAGCAGCTTCCCTGGGGGGGTGTATGGCTACACCTTC. It codes for CASSFPGGVYGYTF.

This clone was seen just once. This rearrangement joins TRBV7-2 to TRBJ2-7; D remains ambiguous. CDR1 is SGHTA, CDR2 FQGNSA, per germline. The CDR3 loop spans 14 amino acids. V lost 1 base to trimming and J lost 0 bases, with 7 bases between them. The CDR3 nucleotides read TGTGCCAGCAGCTTAGGTTCTCCCTCCTACGAGCAGTACTTC. Translation gives CASSLGSPSYEQYF.

The gene calls are TRBV6-5 and TRBJ2-2, with 9 bases aligning to TRBD1. The germline CDR1 and CDR2 sequences are MNHEY and SVGAGI. The length of the CDR3 is 13 residues. The CDR3 DNA reads TGTGGGACAGGGGCGATAATCACCGGGGAGCTGTTTTTT. Its protein product is CGTGAIITGELFF.

The count of this clone is one. The chain joins TRBV7-2 to TRBJ2-1; 10 bases are shared with TRBD2. There are 14 residues in the CDR3. CDR1 is SGHTA and CDR2 is FQGNSA in the germline V gene. V shed 5 bases and J 6 bases; nucleotides not matched to a gene: 4. CDR3 nucleotides: TGTGCCAGCAGCCCCAGACTAGCGGGCAATGAGCAGTTCTTC. As protein: CASSPRLAGNEQFF.

The chain links TRBV7-6 to TRBJ2-7, with D maybe TRBD1 (6 bases). The CDR3 is 16 residues long. Looked up from germline, CDR1 is SGHVS and CDR2 is FNYEAQ. Trimming stripped 4 bases from V and 4 bases from J, with 20 bases between. CDR3 sequence: CASSSIPLQGLYEQYF. The CDR3, as DNA: TGTGCCAGCAGCTCGATCCCGTTACAGGGATTGTACGAGCAGTACTTC.

The sample holds one count of this clone. This chain joins TRBV19 and TRBJ2-2; D unresolved. The CDR3 is 11 amino acids. Trimming cost V 3 bases and J 8 bases, with 4 bases left between them. Germline V gives CDR1 LNHDA, CDR2 SQIVND (reference sequence). The CDR3 region has the DNA TGTGCCAGTAGTATTTCGGGGGAGCTGTTTTTT. Translating gives CASSISGELFF.

The rearrangement joins TRBV27 to TRBJ2-7; 7 bases match TRBD1. The trim removed 6 bases at V and 3 bases at J, leaving 11 bases unmatched. The CDR3 spans 15 residues. Germline CDR1 MNHEY, CDR2 SMNVEV (reference sequence). The CDR3 loop reads CASSPRQGPSYEQYF. The CDR3 DNA reads TGTGCCAGCAGCCCCCGACAGGGTCCTAGCTACGAGCAGTACTTC.